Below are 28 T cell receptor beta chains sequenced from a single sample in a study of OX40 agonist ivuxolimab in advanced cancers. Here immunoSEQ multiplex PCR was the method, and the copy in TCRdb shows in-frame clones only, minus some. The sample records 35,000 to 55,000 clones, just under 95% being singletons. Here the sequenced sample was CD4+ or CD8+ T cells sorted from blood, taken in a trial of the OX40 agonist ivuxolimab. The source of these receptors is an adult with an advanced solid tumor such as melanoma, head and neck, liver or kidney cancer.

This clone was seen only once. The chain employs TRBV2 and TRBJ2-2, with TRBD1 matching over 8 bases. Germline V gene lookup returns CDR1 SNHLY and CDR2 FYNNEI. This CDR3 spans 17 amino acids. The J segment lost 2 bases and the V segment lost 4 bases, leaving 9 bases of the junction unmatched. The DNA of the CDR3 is TGTGCCAGCAGTGCCGGGACAGGTTCAATCAACACCGGGGAGCTGTTTTTT. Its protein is CASSAGTGSINTGELFF.

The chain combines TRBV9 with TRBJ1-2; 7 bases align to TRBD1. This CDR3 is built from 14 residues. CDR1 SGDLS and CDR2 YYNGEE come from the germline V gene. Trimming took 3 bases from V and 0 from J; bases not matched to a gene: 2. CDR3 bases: TGTGCCAGCAGCGGGACAGGAGCTAACTATGGCTACACCTTC. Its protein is CASSGTGANYGYTF.

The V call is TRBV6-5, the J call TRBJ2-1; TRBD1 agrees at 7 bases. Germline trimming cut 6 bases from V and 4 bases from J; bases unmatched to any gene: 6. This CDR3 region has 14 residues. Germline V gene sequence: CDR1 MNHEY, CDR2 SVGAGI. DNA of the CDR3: TGTGCCAGCAGGCTCGGGACAGCATACAATGAGCAGTTCTTC. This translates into CASRLGTAYNEQFF.

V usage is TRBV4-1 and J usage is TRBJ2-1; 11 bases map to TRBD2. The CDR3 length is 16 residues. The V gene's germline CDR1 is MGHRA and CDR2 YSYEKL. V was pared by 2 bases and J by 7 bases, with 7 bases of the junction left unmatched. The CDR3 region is CASSQLLAGAGNEQFF. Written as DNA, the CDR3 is TGCGCCAGCAGCCAACTACTAGCGGGAGCGGGAAATGAGCAGTTCTTC.

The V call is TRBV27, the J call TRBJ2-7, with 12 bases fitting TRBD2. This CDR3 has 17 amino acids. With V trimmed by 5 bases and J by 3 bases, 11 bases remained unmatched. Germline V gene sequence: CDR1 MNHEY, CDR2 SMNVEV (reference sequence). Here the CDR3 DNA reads TGTGCCAGCAGTAAACCCCCCACTAGCGGGAGGTTCTACGAGCAGTACTTC. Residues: CASSKPPTSGRFYEQYF.

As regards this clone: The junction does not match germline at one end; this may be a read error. The DNA of the CDR3 is TGTGCCGGCAGCTTGTCAGGGGGTAATGAAAAACTGTTTTTT. This translates into CAGSLSGGNEKLFF. This chain links TRBV5-4 with TRBJ1-4; 7 nucleotides line up with TRBD1. The CDR3 contains 14 residues. Germline lookup yields CDR1 SGHNT and CDR2 YYREEE (reference sequence).

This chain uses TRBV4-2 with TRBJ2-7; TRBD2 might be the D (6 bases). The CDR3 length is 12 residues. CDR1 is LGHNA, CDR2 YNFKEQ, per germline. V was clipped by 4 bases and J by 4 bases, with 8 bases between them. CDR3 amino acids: CASSPGGYEQYF. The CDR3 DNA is TGTGCCAGCAGCCCTGGGGGGTACGAGCAGTACTTC.

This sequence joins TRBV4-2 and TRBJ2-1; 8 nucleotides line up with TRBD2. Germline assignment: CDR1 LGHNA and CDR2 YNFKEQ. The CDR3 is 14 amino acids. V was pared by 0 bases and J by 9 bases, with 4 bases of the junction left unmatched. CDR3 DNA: TGTGCCAGCAGCCAAGACGGACTAGCTCTTGAGCAGTTCTTC. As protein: CASSQDGLALEQFF.

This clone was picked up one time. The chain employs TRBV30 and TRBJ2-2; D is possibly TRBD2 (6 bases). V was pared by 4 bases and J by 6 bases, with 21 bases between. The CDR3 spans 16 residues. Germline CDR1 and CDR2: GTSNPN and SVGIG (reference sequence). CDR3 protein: CAWTGTSVTFSGELFF. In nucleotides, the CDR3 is TGTGCCTGGACCGGGACTTCCGTGACCTTTTCCGGGGAGCTGTTTTTT. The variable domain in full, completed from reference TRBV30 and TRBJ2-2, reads SQTIHQWPATLVQPVGSPLSLECTVEGTSNPNLYWYRQAAGRGLQLLFYSVGIGQISSEVPQNLSASRPQDRQFILSSKKLLLSDSGFYLCAWTGTSVTFSGELFFGEGSRLTVL.

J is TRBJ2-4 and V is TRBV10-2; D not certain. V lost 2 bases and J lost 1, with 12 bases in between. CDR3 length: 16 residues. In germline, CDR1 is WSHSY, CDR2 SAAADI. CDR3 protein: CASSEHAMGAKNIQYF. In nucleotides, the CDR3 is TGCGCCAGCAGTGAGCACGCGATGGGGGCCAAAAACATTCAGTACTTC.

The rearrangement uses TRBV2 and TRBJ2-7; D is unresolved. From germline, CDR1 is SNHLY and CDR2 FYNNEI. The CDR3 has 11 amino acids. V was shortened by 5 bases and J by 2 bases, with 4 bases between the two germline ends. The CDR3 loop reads CASSRAYEQYF. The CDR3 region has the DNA TGTGCCAGCAGTCGCGCCTACGAGCAGTACTTC.

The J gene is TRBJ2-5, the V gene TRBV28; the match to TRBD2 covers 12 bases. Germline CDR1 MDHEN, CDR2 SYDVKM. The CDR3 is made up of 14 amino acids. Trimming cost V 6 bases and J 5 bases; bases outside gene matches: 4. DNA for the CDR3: TGTGCCAGCAGAGACCTAGCGGGAGGGGAGACCCAGTACTTC. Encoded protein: CASRDLAGGETQYF.

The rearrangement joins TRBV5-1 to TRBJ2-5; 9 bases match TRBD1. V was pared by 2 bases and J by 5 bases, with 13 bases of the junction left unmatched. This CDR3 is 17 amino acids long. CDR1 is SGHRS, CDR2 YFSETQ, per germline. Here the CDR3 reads CASSFGGQGPLGETQYF. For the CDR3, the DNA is TGCGCCAGCAGCTTTGGGGGACAGGGTCCCCTCGGGGAGACCCAGTACTTC.

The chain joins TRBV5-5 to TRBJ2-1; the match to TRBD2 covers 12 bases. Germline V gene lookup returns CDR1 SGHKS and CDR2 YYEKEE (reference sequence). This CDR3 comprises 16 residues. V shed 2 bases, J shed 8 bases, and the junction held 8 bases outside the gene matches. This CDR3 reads CASSLPPSGRAYEQFF. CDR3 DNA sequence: TGTGCCAGCAGCTTACCCCCTAGCGGGAGGGCCTATGAGCAGTTCTTC.

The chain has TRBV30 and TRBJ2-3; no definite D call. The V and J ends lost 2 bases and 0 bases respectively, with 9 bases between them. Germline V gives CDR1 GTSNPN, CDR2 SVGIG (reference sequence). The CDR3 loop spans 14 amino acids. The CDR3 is CAWSRTTSTDTQYF. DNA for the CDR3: TGTGCCTGGAGTCGAACGACTAGCACAGATACGCAGTATTTT. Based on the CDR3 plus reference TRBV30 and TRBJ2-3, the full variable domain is SQTIHQWPATLVQPVGSPLSLECTVEGTSNPNLYWYRQAAGRGLQLLFYSVGIGQISSEVPQNLSASRPQDRQFILSSKKLLLSDSGFYLCAWSRTTSTDTQYFGPGTRLTVL.

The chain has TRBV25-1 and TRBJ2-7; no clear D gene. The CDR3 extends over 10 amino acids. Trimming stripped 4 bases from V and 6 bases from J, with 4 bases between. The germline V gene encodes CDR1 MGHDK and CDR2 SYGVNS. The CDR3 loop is CASSAGEQYF. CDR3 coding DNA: TGTGCCAGCAGTGCAGGCGAGCAGTACTTC.

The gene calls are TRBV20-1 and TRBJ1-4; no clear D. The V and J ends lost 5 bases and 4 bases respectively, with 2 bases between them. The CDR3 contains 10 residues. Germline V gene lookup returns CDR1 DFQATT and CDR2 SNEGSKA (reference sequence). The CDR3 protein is CSAFNEKLFF. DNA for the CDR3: TGCAGTGCTTTTAATGAAAAACTGTTTTTT.

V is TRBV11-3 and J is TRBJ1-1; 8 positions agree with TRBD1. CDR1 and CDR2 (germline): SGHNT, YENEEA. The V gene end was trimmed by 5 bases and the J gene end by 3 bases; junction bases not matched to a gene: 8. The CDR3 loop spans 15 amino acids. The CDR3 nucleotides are TGTGCCAGCAGCCGGTGGACAGGGCAGGACACTGAAGCTTTCTTT. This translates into CASSRWTGQDTEAFF. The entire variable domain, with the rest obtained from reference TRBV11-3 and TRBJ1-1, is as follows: EAGVVQSPRYKIIEKKQPVAFWCNPISGHNTLYWYLQNLGQGPELLIRYENEEAVDDSQLPKDRFSAERLKGVDSTLKIQPAELGDSAVYLCASSRWTGQDTEAFFGQGTRLTVV.

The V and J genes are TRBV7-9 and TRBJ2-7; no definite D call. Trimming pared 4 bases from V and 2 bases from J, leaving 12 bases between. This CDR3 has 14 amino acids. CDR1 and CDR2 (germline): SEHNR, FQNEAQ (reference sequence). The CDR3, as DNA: TGTGCCAGCAGCTCCGGTCCTGGCACCTACGAGCAGTACTTC. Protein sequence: CASSSGPGTYEQYF.

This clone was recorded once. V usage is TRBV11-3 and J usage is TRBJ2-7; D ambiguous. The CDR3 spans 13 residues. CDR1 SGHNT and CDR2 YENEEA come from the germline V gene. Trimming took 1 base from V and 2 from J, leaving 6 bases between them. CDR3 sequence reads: CASSLVMPYEQYF. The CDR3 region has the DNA TGTGCCAGCAGCTTAGTTATGCCCTACGAGCAGTACTTC.

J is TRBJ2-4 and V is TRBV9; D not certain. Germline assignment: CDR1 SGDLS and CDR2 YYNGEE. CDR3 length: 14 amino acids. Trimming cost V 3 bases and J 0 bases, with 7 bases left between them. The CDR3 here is CASSASLAKNIQYF. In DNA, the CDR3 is TGTGCCAGCAGCGCCTCGTTAGCCAAAAACATTCAGTACTTC. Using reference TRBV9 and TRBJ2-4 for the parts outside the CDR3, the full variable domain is DSGVTQTPKHLITATGQRVTLRCSPRSGDLSVYWYQQSLDQGLQFLIQYYNGEERAKGNILERFSAQQFPDLHSELNLSSLELGDSALYFCASSASLAKNIQYFGAGTRLSVL.

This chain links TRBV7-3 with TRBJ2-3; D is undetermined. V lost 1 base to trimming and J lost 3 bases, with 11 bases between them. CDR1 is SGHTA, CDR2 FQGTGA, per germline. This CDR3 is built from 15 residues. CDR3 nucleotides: TGTGCCAGCAGCTTAATTCGTGGTGGAACAGATACGCAGTATTTT. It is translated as CASSLIRGGTDTQYF.

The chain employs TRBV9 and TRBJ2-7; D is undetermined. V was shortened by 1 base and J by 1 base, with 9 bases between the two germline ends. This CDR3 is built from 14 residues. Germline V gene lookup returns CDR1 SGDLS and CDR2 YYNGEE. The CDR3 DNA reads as TGTGCCAGCAGCGTATCGAAGCAGTCCTACGAGCAGTACTTC. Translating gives CASSVSKQSYEQYF.

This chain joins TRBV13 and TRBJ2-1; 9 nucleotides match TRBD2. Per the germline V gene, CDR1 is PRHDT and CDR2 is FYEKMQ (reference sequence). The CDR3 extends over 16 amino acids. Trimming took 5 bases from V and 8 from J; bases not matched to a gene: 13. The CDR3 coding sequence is TGTGCCAGCAGCCCCCCTGGTCTAGCGGGACGAGATGAGCAGTTCTTC. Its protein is CASSPPGLAGRDEQFF. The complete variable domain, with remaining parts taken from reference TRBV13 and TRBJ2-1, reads AAGVIQSPRHLIKEKRETATLKCYPIPRHDTVYWYQQGPGQDPQFLISFYEKMQSDKGSIPDRFSAQQFSDYHSELNMSSLELGDSALYFCASSPPGLAGRDEQFFGPGTRLTVL.

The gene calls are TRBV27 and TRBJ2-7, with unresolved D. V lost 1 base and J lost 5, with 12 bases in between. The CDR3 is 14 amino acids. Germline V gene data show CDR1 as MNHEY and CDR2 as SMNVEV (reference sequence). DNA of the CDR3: TGTGCCAGCAGTTTATTCACCCGGAGCGACGAGCAGTACTTC. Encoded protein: CASSLFTRSDEQYF.

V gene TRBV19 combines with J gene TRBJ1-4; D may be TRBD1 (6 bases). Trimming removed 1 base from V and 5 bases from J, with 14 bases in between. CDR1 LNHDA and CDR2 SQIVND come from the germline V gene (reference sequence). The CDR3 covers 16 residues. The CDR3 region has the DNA TGTGCCAGTAGTATAGGGAGGGGGTCAGGGAATGAAAAACTGTTTTTT. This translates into CASSIGRGSGNEKLFF.

DNA for the CDR3: TGTGCCAGCAGCTTAGCACAGTTTCCCTACGAGCAGTACTTC. It yields the protein CASSLAQFPYEQYF. This rearrangement joins TRBV7-9 to TRBJ2-7, with unresolved D. The germline V gene has CDR1 SEHNR and CDR2 FQNEAQ (reference sequence). There are 14 residues in the CDR3. Trimming cost V 0 bases and J 2 bases, with 8 bases left between them.

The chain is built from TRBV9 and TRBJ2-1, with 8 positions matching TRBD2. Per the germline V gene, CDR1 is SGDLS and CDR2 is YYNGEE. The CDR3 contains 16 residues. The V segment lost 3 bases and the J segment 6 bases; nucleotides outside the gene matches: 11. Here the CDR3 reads CASSAKAGEIANEQFF. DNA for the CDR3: TGTGCCAGCAGCGCGAAAGCGGGAGAAATTGCCAATGAGCAGTTCTTC.